Given below is one TCR beta chain in context. Its matching antigen is unknown. The data derive from a study of shared clonotypes between healthy human individuals. The authors ran the assay at deep level. Method: immunoSEQ multiplex PCR; TCRdb's copy keeps in-frame clones and lacks some. The sample has about 2.1 million clones; approximately 94% are singletons. Naive CD8 cells comprised CD45RO-negative, CCR7-positively selected cells, excluding terminally differentiated effector memory CD45RA+ cells. Study observations and caveats: Across subsets, estimated richness was generally greater for naive than for memory populations.

This sequence was found in a man aged 18-30 years in good health. Some clones in this sample may be carry-over from other donors' samples. Sequenced sample: naive CD8+ T cells from PBMCs.

CDR3 amino acids: CASSVAQGREQYF. The DNA for the CDR3 is TGTGCCAGCAGCGTAGCACAGGGTCGTGAGCAGTACTTC. This sequence joins TRBV9 and TRBJ2-7, with D perhaps matching TRBD1 (6 bases). In germline, CDR1 is SGDLS, CDR2 YYNGEE. CDR3 size: 13 residues. Trimming cost V 0 bases and J 7 bases, with 11 bases left between them.